One and the same sample provided the 27 T cell receptor beta chains below, sequenced in a study of T cell responses to AZD1222 COVID-19 vaccine. Profiled with immunoSEQ multiplex PCR; TCRdb holds only in-frame clones, not every one. Seen here are approximately 160,000 clones, around 94% observed once, and the top ten hold roughly 5.5%. Material: peripheral blood, obtained 28 days after the second AZD1222 dose. These receptors came from an adult who received the AZD1222 COVID-19 vaccine.

The chain joins TRBV23-1 to TRBJ1-4; the match to TRBD1 covers 8 bases. TRBV23-1 is an ORF; its function is uncertain. This CDR3 comprises 14 residues. After removal of 9 bases from V and 0 bases from J, the junction contained 3 bases not matched to a gene. The CDR3 nucleotides are TGCGCCAGGGGACAGGAATCAACTAATGAAAAACTGTTTTTT. Its translation is CARGQESTNEKLFF.

The V gene is TRBV12-3 or TRBV12-4, the J gene TRBJ2-3; no clear D gene. Trimming pared 5 bases from V and 6 bases from J, leaving 9 bases between. The CDR3 length is 12 residues. The CDR3 nucleotides read TGTGCCAGCAGTGGTGTGGGGGATACGCAGTATTTT. This translates into CASSGVGDTQYF.

The chain has TRBV3-1 (or the pseudogene TRBV3-2) and TRBJ2-6; D may be TRBD2 (5 bases). The V and J ends lost 4 bases and 0 bases respectively, with 13 bases between them. The germline gives CDR1 LGHDT, CDR2 YNNKEL (reference sequence). This CDR3 is built from 17 residues. CDR3 in amino acids: CASSPRDSFSGANVLTF. The CDR3 DNA reads as TGTGCCAGCAGCCCCCGGGATTCGTTCTCTGGGGCCAACGTCCTGACTTTC.

The rearrangement joins TRBV5-1 to TRBJ1-4; perhaps TRBD1 as D (5 bases). The CDR3 loop spans 17 amino acids. CDR1 and CDR2 from the germline V gene are SGHRS and YFSETQ. Deletions cut 0 bases from V and 8 bases from J, with 20 bases between. As DNA, the CDR3 is TGCGCCAGCAGCTTGGGCGGCCCGGGGGACCACCGAGAAAAACTGTTTTTT. Its protein product is CASSLGGPGDHREKLFF.

The chain combines TRBV6-5 with TRBJ2-1; perhaps TRBD2 as D (5 bases). CDR1 and CDR2 (germline): MNHEY, SVGAGI. This CDR3 contains 15 residues. The V end was cut by 2 bases, the J end by 10 bases, with 18 bases between. CDR3 residues: CASSYEGRGSGEQFF. DNA of the CDR3: TGTGCCAGCAGTTACGAGGGTAGAGGGAGCGGCGAGCAGTTCTTC.

The V and J genes are TRBV12-3 or TRBV12-4 and TRBJ1-2; D gene unclear. The CDR3 is 12 amino acids. V lost 7 bases to trimming and J lost 8 bases, with 14 bases between them. The CDR3 nucleotides read TGTGCCAGCACTGGGGTAGGCTGGGGCTACACCTTC. Its protein product is CASTGVGWGYTF.

The genes are TRBV7-9 and TRBJ1-4; TRBD1 agrees at 8 bases. V lost 4 bases and J lost 4; bases outside the gene matches: 11. This CDR3 has 17 amino acids. The V gene's germline CDR1 is SEHNR and CDR2 FQNEAQ (reference sequence). The CDR3 nucleotides are TGTGCCAGCAGCTCCTATTCTTCGACAGGGGATAATGAAAAACTGTTTTTT. Amino acid sequence: CASSSYSSTGDNEKLFF.

This chain links TRBV27 with TRBJ2-7; D call uncertain. Germline V gene sequence: CDR1 MNHEY, CDR2 SMNVEV (reference sequence). Between the trimmed V and J ends, which lost 2 bases and 0 bases, there was a span of 11 bases. The length of the CDR3 is 15 residues. CDR3 residues: CASSLAYSSSYEQYF. DNA for the CDR3: TGTGCCAGCAGTTTAGCCTACAGTAGCTCCTACGAGCAGTACTTC.

The genes are TRBV7-2 and TRBJ1-6; no firm D call. Trimming removed 5 bases at V and 10 bases at J, with 30 bases between. The CDR3 totals 19 residues. The germline V gene encodes CDR1 SGHTA and CDR2 FQGNSA. The CDR3 protein is CASSGGWIFGRRASSPLHF. For the CDR3, the DNA is TGTGCCAGCAGCGGCGGATGGATTTTTGGACGGCGCGCATCCTCACCCCTCCACTTT.

This chain uses TRBV5-1 with TRBJ1-1; no firm D call. V gave up 0 bases and J gave up 5 bases, with 14 bases separating them. CDR3 length equals 15 residues. The V gene's germline CDR1 is SGHRS and CDR2 YFSETQ. CDR3 region: CASSLGPDPDTEAFF. DNA for the CDR3: TGCGCCAGCAGCTTGGGCCCGGACCCGGATACTGAAGCTTTCTTT.

The V call is TRBV11-2, the J call TRBJ2-7; 11 nucleotides agree with TRBD2. The CDR3 spans 14 residues. The V segment lost 5 bases and the J segment 5 bases; nucleotides outside the gene matches: 5. Germline V gene data show CDR1 as SGHAT and CDR2 as FQNNGV. This CDR3 is CASSAGLAANEQYF. For the CDR3, the DNA is TGTGCCAGCAGCGCGGGACTAGCGGCTAACGAGCAGTACTTC.

This CDR3 reads CSVQQVNYGYTF. In nucleotides, the CDR3 is TGCAGCGTTCAACAGGTGAACTATGGCTACACCTTC. The chain combines TRBV29-1 with TRBJ1-2, with a weak D call TRBD1 (5 bases). This CDR3 is built from 12 residues. Germline-derived CDR1 and CDR2 are SQVTM and ANQGSEA. Trimming removed 5 bases from V and 2 bases from J, with 9 bases in between.

The chain couples TRBV28 to TRBJ2-5; D is ambiguous. Germline CDR1 reads MDHEN; CDR2 reads SYDVKM. This CDR3 is built from 15 residues. Trimming shortened V by 2 bases and J by 7 bases, and 17 bases separated the two germline ends. CDR3 amino acids: CASSLRITPPGTQYF. Here the CDR3 DNA reads TGTGCCAGCAGTTTACGCATAACACCACCGGGGACCCAGTACTTC.

The chain is built from TRBV7-6 and TRBJ2-7, with 9 bases identical to TRBD2. The germline CDR1 and CDR2 sequences are SGHVS and FNYEAQ. V lost 5 bases and J lost 0; bases outside the gene matches: 8. The CDR3 extends over 16 amino acids. In DNA, the CDR3 is TGTGCCAGCAGCGCGAGTATTAGCGGGAGCTCCTACGAGCAGTACTTC. Residues: CASSASISGSSYEQYF. Based on the CDR3 plus reference TRBV7-6 and TRBJ2-7, the full variable domain is GAGVSQSPRYKVTKRGQDVALRCDPISGHVSLYWYRQALGQGPEFLTYFNYEAQQDKSGLPNDRFSAERPEGSISTLTIQRTEQRDSAMYRCASSASISGSSYEQYFGPGTRLTVT.

The chain recombines TRBV25-1 with TRBJ2-7, with no clear D. CDR1 and CDR2 from the germline V gene are MGHDK and SYGVNS. Trimming removed 5 bases at V and 0 bases at J, with 8 bases between. The CDR3 contains 13 residues. CDR3 sequence: CASSRRYSYEQYF. For the CDR3, the DNA is TGTGCCAGCAGTAGACGGTACTCCTACGAGCAGTACTTC.

This clone showed up just once. This chain links TRBV7-9 with TRBJ2-2; D gene unclear. V lost 4 bases and J 0 bases, leaving 12 bases between the germline ends. Germline CDR1 reads SEHNR; CDR2 reads FQNEAQ (reference sequence). CDR3 length: 16 residues. CDR3 DNA sequence: TGTGCCAGCAGCTCGTCAAGCCTAGCGAACACCGGGGAGCTGTTTTTT. Its translation is CASSSSSLANTGELFF.

V and J are TRBV29-1 and TRBJ2-6; 12 bases match TRBD1. The germline CDR1 and CDR2 sequences are SQVTM and ANQGSEA. The V and J ends lost 4 bases and 4 bases, in that order; junction bases with no gene match: 14. The CDR3 sequence is 19 residues long. CDR3 sequence: CSVAFLRDRGRMGANVLTF. In DNA, the CDR3 is TGCAGCGTTGCGTTTCTCCGGGACAGGGGGCGAATGGGGGCCAACGTCCTGACTTTC.

This clone came up once. V and J are TRBV5-1 and TRBJ2-1, with 8 bases that match TRBD1. V was clipped by 1 base and J by 1 base; unmatched bases: 7. This CDR3 region has 17 residues. Germline V gives CDR1 SGHRS, CDR2 YFSETQ. CDR3 sequence (DNA): TGCGCCAGCAGCTTGTCGGGGCAGGGGGCATCCTACAATGAGCAGTTCTTC. This encodes CASSLSGQGASYNEQFF.

The table lists this clone with a count of one. The chain uses TRBV6-5 and TRBJ2-5; D tentatively reads TRBD1 or TRBD2 (6 bases each). V lost 0 bases and J 5 bases, leaving 10 bases between the germline ends. Germline-derived CDR1 and CDR2 are MNHEY and SVGAGI. The CDR3 is 14 residues long. As DNA, the CDR3 is TGTGCCAGCAGTTACTCCGGGGGCTTGGAGACCCAGTACTTC. Translating gives CASSYSGGLETQYF.

This chain uses TRBV7-6 with TRBJ2-5; the match to TRBD2 covers 8 bases. Germline V gene lookup returns CDR1 SGHVS and CDR2 FNYEAQ. The CDR3 runs to 19 residues. J was trimmed by 4 bases and V by 5 bases; bases with no gene match: 21. CDR3 amino acids: CASSTRVRGGTRDRETQYF. The CDR3 DNA reads TGTGCCAGCAGCACTAGGGTTCGTGGCGGGACTAGAGATAGAGAGACCCAGTACTTC.

V usage is TRBV2 and J usage is TRBJ1-1; D gene unclear. This CDR3 comprises 13 residues. In germline, CDR1 is SNHLY, CDR2 FYNNEI. V was pared by 4 bases and J by 1 base, with 7 bases between. The CDR3 loop reads CASSGKWNTEAFF. Written as DNA, the CDR3 is TGTGCCAGCAGTGGAAAATGGAACACTGAAGCTTTCTTT.

The chain employs TRBV6-2 or TRBV6-3 and TRBJ2-2; D ambiguous. The CDR3 is made up of 16 amino acids. The V and J ends lost 2 bases and 6 bases respectively, with 16 bases between them. Germline CDR1 and CDR2: MNHEY and SVGEGT. The CDR3 loop is CASSYRAPRWAGELFF. DNA of the CDR3: TGTGCCAGCAGTTACAGGGCCCCACGATGGGCCGGGGAGCTGTTTTTT.

The V and J genes are TRBV18 and TRBJ1-4; 8 bases fit TRBD1. The length of the CDR3 is 18 residues. Germline loops: CDR1 KGHSH, CDR2 LQKENI. J gave up 4 bases and V 2 bases, and 12 bases lay outside the gene matches. CDR3 in amino acids: CASSPEDRVWALNEKLFF. CDR3 bases: TGTGCCAGCTCACCAGAGGACAGGGTTTGGGCCCTTAATGAAAAACTGTTTTTT.

The CDR3 DNA sequence: TGTGCCAGCAGCCCCATGTCAAGGGGCGATGAGACCCAGTACTTC. Its translation: CASSPMSRGDETQYF. V and J are TRBV9 and TRBJ2-5, with D possibly being TRBD1 (5 bases). Germline values: CDR1 SGDLS, CDR2 YYNGEE. Trimming stripped 4 bases from V and 5 bases from J, with 18 bases between. The CDR3 spans 15 residues.

The chain recombines TRBV9 with TRBJ1-1; TRBD1 is a possible D gene (5 bases). Germline loops: CDR1 SGDLS, CDR2 YYNGEE. V lost 0 bases, J lost 4 bases, and 10 bases lay in between. This CDR3 has 14 amino acids. Here the CDR3 DNA reads TGTGCCAGCAGCGTAGTCGGGGGGTTCACTGAAGCTTTCTTT. As protein: CASSVVGGFTEAFF.

This chain uses TRBV6-5 with TRBJ1-1; D uncertain. CDR1 MNHEY and CDR2 SVGAGI come from the germline V gene. The CDR3 is made up of 11 amino acids. Between the trimmed V and J ends, which lost 6 bases and 5 bases, there was a span of 7 bases. The CDR3 sequence is CASSAVTEAFF. CDR3 DNA: TGTGCCAGCAGCGCAGTAACTGAAGCTTTCTTT.

A single count supports this clone. The chain links TRBV7-9 to TRBJ2-2; 11 nucleotides align to TRBD2. V was clipped by 0 bases and J by 3 bases; unmatched bases: 3. Germline lookup yields CDR1 SEHNR and CDR2 FQNEAQ (reference sequence). CDR3 length: 17 residues. The chain's CDR3 is CASSLALAGAYTGELFF. The CDR3 nucleotides read TGTGCCAGCAGCTTAGCACTAGCGGGAGCCTACACCGGGGAGCTGTTTTTT.